Below are 32 T cell receptor beta chains sequenced from a single sample in a study of OX40 agonist ivuxolimab in advanced cancers. Clones were read by immunoSEQ multiplex PCR, and TCRdb kept only the in-frame ones, dropping some. The sample includes around 81,000 clones, 80% to 90% seen only once; the top ten take approximately 6.3%. The sample here was CD4+ or CD8+ T cells sorted from blood, taken in a trial of the OX40 agonist ivuxolimab. These receptors all come from an adult with an advanced solid tumor such as melanoma, head and neck, liver or kidney cancer.

This chain joins TRBV18 and TRBJ1-4; no firm D call. Germline-derived CDR1 and CDR2 are KGHSH and LQKENI. V lost 6 bases and J 4 bases, leaving 15 bases between the germline ends. The CDR3 consists of 15 residues. CDR3 loop: CASSQGGNFNEKLFF. CDR3 bases: TGTGCCAGCTCCCAAGGCGGAAATTTTAATGAAAAACTGTTTTTT.

This clone was picked up a small number of times. This sequence joins TRBV27 and TRBJ2-1; no firm D call. From germline, CDR1 is MNHEY and CDR2 SMNVEV (reference sequence). The V end was cut by 4 bases, the J end by 4 bases, with 8 bases between. This CDR3 is 13 amino acids long. CDR3 loop: CASSSAAYNEQFF. For the CDR3, the DNA is TGTGCCAGCAGTTCCGCCGCGTACAATGAGCAGTTCTTC.

This clone came up once. The chain is built from TRBV7-8 and TRBJ2-7, with D possibly TRBD1 on 7 matching bases. V was trimmed by 4 bases and J by 6 bases, leaving 16 bases between them. This CDR3 comprises 14 residues. The germline V gene has CDR1 SGHVS and CDR2 FQNEAQ. CDR3 protein: CASSSQGQGGEQYF. CDR3 DNA sequence: TGTGCCAGCAGCTCACAGGGCCAGGGGGGCGAGCAGTACTTC.

Turning to this clone: A read error may account for a junction end that differs from germline. V is TRBV7-2 and J is TRBJ2-2, with 7 positions matching TRBD2. Looked up from germline, CDR1 is SGHTA and CDR2 is FQGNSA. This CDR3 contains 14 residues. The chain's CDR3 is CASSGLGITGKLFF. Written as DNA, the CDR3 is TGTGCCAGCAGCGGACTAGGAATCACCGGGAAGCTGTTTTTT.

This clone was recorded only once. This sequence joins TRBV27 and TRBJ2-5, with 9 bases matching TRBD2. Germline assignment: CDR1 MNHEY and CDR2 SMNVEV (reference sequence). The junction had 4 bases not matched to a gene; V was cut back by 6 bases and J by 2 bases. The CDR3 loop spans 14 amino acids. The CDR3: CASRLAGNQETQYF. In DNA form, the CDR3 reads TGTGCCAGCAGACTAGCGGGCAATCAAGAGACCCAGTACTTC.

The chain couples TRBV6-1 to TRBJ2-7; D perhaps matches TRBD1 (5 bases). CDR1 is MNHNS, CDR2 SASEGT, per germline. This CDR3 has 17 residues. V shed 2 bases and J shed 0 bases, with 17 bases lying between them. DNA of the CDR3: TGTGCCAGCAGTGAACTTGTTTGGACACGAAGCTCCTACGAGCAGTACTTC. It codes for CASSELVWTRSSYEQYF.

V gene TRBV4-1 combines with J gene TRBJ1-2; possibly TRBD1 for D (5 bases). Trimming cost V 1 base and J 4 bases, with 16 bases left between them. The CDR3 totals 16 residues. Germline V lookup: CDR1 MGHRA, CDR2 YSYEKL. The CDR3 nucleotides read TGCGCCAGCAGCCAAGGCGGTGGAGGGGCCGGCTATGGCTACACCTTC. Its translation is CASSQGGGGAGYGYTF.

The chain has TRBV30 and TRBJ1-1; D possibly corresponds to TRBD1 (5 bases). In germline, CDR1 is GTSNPN, CDR2 SVGIG (reference sequence). The CDR3 loop spans 13 amino acids. V lost 5 bases and J lost 2, with 12 bases in between. The CDR3 here is CAWCRGGNTEAFF. The CDR3 DNA sequence: TGTGCCTGGTGCCGGGGCGGAAACACTGAAGCTTTCTTT.

The V and J genes are TRBV5-6 and TRBJ2-5; a weak D match, TRBD1 (5 bases). CDR3 length: 13 residues. The V and J ends lost 0 bases and 3 bases respectively, with 6 bases between them. Germline CDR1 SGHDT, CDR2 YYEEEE. Here the CDR3 reads CASSLAGKETQYF. The CDR3 bases are TGTGCCAGCAGCTTGGCAGGGAAAGAGACCCAGTACTTC.

The chain carries TRBV6-1 and TRBJ1-1; TRBD1 is a possible D gene (6 bases). CDR3 length: 11 amino acids. Germline V gene lookup returns CDR1 MNHNS and CDR2 SASEGT. V was clipped by 7 bases and J by 9 bases, with 12 bases between them. The CDR3 here is CASIGTSQAFF. CDR3 coding DNA: TGTGCCAGCATTGGGACATCCCAAGCTTTCTTT.

This clone was seen only a few times. The V gene is TRBV5-1, the J gene TRBJ2-5; D is possibly TRBD2 (5 bases). Per the germline V gene, CDR1 is SGHRS and CDR2 is YFSETQ. This CDR3 has 12 amino acids. Trimming left V 0 bases short and J 5 bases short, with 5 bases between. The CDR3 DNA sequence: TGCGCCAGCAGCTTGGGGGAGGAGACCCAGTACTTC. Translating gives CASSLGEETQYF.

The chain has TRBV6-1 and TRBJ1-3, with D perhaps TRBD1 (5 bases). This CDR3 contains 16 residues. Germline V lookup: CDR1 MNHNS, CDR2 SASEGT. V was cut by 2 bases and J by 4 bases, with 15 bases left in between. CDR3 in DNA: TGTGCCAGCAGTGAATTTAGACAGACACTGGGAAACACCATATATTTT. Translating it yields CASSEFRQTLGNTIYF.

The J gene is TRBJ1-1, the V gene TRBV28; 9 bases match TRBD1. The V segment lost 2 bases and the J segment 7 bases; nucleotides outside the gene matches: 5. In germline, CDR1 is MDHEN, CDR2 SYDVKM. The CDR3 loop spans 14 amino acids. The CDR3 nucleotides read TGTGCCAGCAGTTTAACGGGGACAGGGAGTGAAGCTTTCTTT. Amino acids: CASSLTGTGSEAFF.

Turning to this clone: This CDR3 is also generated by other DNA sequences in the sample. This chain joins TRBV5-6 and TRBJ2-2; D is unresolved. V was shortened by 0 bases and J by 0 bases, with 3 bases between the two germline ends. CDR3 length: 14 amino acids. Per the germline V gene, CDR1 is SGHDT and CDR2 is YYEEEE. CDR3 sequence: CASSLGSNTGELFF. CDR3 sequence (DNA): TGTGCCAGCAGCTTGGGTTCGAACACCGGGGAGCTGTTTTTT.

The V call is TRBV21-1, the J call TRBJ2-1; the DNA was not compared with TRBD2, the D call given in the table. TRBV21-1 is a listed pseudogene. The CDR3 sequence is 14 residues long. CDR3 sequence reads: CASSKKRGGTGQFF. The CDR3 region has the DNA TGTGCCAGCAGCAAAAAAAGGGGGGGAACAGGGCAGTTCTTC.

V usage is TRBV5-4 and J usage is TRBJ2-7, with D perhaps being TRBD1 or TRBD2 (7 bases each). Germline V gene lookup returns CDR1 SGHNT and CDR2 YYREEE (reference sequence). The CDR3 runs 14 residues. Trimming took 3 bases from V and 2 from J, leaving 12 bases between them. The CDR3 coding sequence is TGTGCCAGCAGCTCCCAGGGGGGGGCCTACGAGCAGTACTTC. It specifies CASSSQGGAYEQYF.

The chain carries TRBV10-3 and TRBJ1-6; D is uncertain. CDR1 is ENHRY and CDR2 is SYGVKD in the germline V gene. The CDR3 loop spans 12 amino acids. V was pared by 6 bases and J by 8 bases, with 8 bases between. The CDR3 spells CAIREGDSPLHF. CDR3 DNA: TGTGCCATCAGGGAGGGTGATTCACCCCTCCACTTT.

The genes are TRBV11-3 and TRBJ2-1; 7 nucleotides align to TRBD2. The germline V gene encodes CDR1 SGHNT and CDR2 YENEEA. CDR3 length: 12 residues. With 7 bases clipped from V and 5 bases from J, the junction kept 2 bases outside the gene matches. The DNA for the CDR3 is TGTGCCAGCAAGGCGGGGGACAATGAGCAGTTCTTC. Its translation is CASKAGDNEQFF.

This clone appeared once. The chain combines TRBV5-1 with TRBJ2-7, with 12 bases matching TRBD2. CDR3 length: 15 residues. CDR1 is SGHRS, CDR2 YFSETQ, per germline. V lost 0 bases to trimming and J lost 4 bases; unmatched junction nucleotides: 2. The CDR3 reads CASSLALAGGYEQYV. The CDR3 coding sequence is TGCGCCAGCAGCTTGGCCCTAGCGGGGGGGTACGAGCAGTACGTC.

The genes are TRBV19 and TRBJ1-1; 7 nucleotides match TRBD1. With 3 bases clipped from V and 8 bases from J, the junction kept 6 bases outside the gene matches. The CDR3 sequence is 13 residues long. Germline V gene data show CDR1 as LNHDA and CDR2 as SQIVND (reference sequence). The CDR3 is CASSIRGTEEAFF. CDR3 in DNA: TGTGCCAGTAGTATCAGGGGGACAGAAGAAGCTTTCTTT.

The chain joins TRBV18 to TRBJ2-3; TRBD1 or TRBD2 may be the D gene (5 bases each). Trimming took off 0 bases at V and 7 bases at J, with 29 bases between the two ends. CDR1 is KGHSH and CDR2 is LQKENI in the germline V gene. The CDR3 has 20 amino acids. The CDR3 here is CASSPPNIRDLGDMGNTQYF. As DNA, the CDR3 is TGTGCCAGCTCACCACCTAATATAAGGGACCTCGGCGACATGGGAAATACGCAGTATTTT.

J is TRBJ2-5 and V is TRBV19; 8 nucleotides align to TRBD1. TRBJ2-7 matches the DNA end more closely, so the J call is doubtful. CDR3 length equals 16 residues. The germline gives CDR1 LNHDA, CDR2 SQIVND (reference sequence). The CDR3 region has the DNA TGTGCCAGTAGTATAGTGGGCAGGGGGCAACCCCACGAGCAGTACTTC. It translates to CASSIVGRGQPHEQYF.

This clone appeared once. This chain connects TRBV11-2 to TRBJ2-5; TRBD2 aligns across 12 bases. The CDR3 length is 16 residues. CDR1 and CDR2 from the germline V gene are SGHAT and FQNNGV. With 5 bases clipped from V and 3 bases from J, the junction kept 7 bases outside the gene matches. The CDR3 coding sequence is TGTGCCAGCAGCACGTGGACTAGCGGGGACAAAGAGACCCAGTACTTC. Amino acids: CASSTWTSGDKETQYF. The variable domain in full, with the rest retrieved from reference TRBV11-2 and TRBJ2-5, is EAGVAQSPRYKIIEKRQSVAFWCNPISGHATLYWYQQILGQGPKLLIQFQNNGVVDDSQLPKDRFSAERLKGVDSTLKIQPAKLEDSAVYLCASSTWTSGDKETQYFGPGTRLLVL.

Here the CDR3 DNA reads TGTGCCAGCAGTCCCGGACACCCCTACAATGAGCAGTTCTTC. Its protein product is CASSPGHPYNEQFF. This chain links TRBV28 with TRBJ2-1; possibly TRBD1 for D (5 bases). CDR1 is MDHEN, CDR2 SYDVKM, per germline. CDR3 length: 14 residues. The V gene lost 5 bases and the J gene lost 2 bases, with 10 bases spanning the gap. The variable domain in full, with the rest retrieved from reference TRBV28 and TRBJ2-1, is DVKVTQSSRYLVKRTGEKVFLECVQDMDHENMFWYRQDPGLGLRLIYFSYDVKMKEKGDIPEGYSVSREKKERFSLILESASTNQTSMYLCASSPGHPYNEQFFGPGTRLTVL.

V is TRBV7-8 and J is TRBJ2-7; tentative D call: TRBD1 (5 bases). Per the germline V gene, CDR1 is SGHVS and CDR2 is FQNEAQ. The V and J ends lost 0 bases and 0 bases respectively, with 15 bases between them. This CDR3 has 17 residues. CDR3 amino acids: CASSLAYRLMGSYEQYF. The CDR3 coding sequence is TGTGCCAGCAGCTTAGCATACAGGTTGATGGGCTCCTACGAGCAGTACTTC.

V usage is TRBV7-8 and J usage is TRBJ1-1; perhaps TRBD1 as D (6 bases). CDR1 and CDR2 (germline): SGHVS, FQNEAQ. Trimming cost V 7 bases and J 1 base, with 19 bases left between them. The length of the CDR3 is 16 residues. The CDR3 nucleotides read TGTGCCAGCACCTTCAGGGGCCGTAGGACGAACACTGAAGCTTTCTTT. Translation gives CASTFRGRRTNTEAFF.

The V call is TRBV7-2, the J call TRBJ2-3; D is perhaps TRBD1 or TRBD2 (5 bases each). This CDR3 region has 16 residues. Germline V gene sequence: CDR1 SGHTA, CDR2 FQGNSA. Between the trimmed V and J ends, which lost 4 bases and 3 bases, there was a span of 17 bases. CDR3 nucleotide sequence: TGTGCCAGCAGCTCGACCGCCGGGACCTGGACAGATACGCAGTATTTT. Translation: CASSSTAGTWTDTQYF.

The rearrangement joins TRBV27 to TRBJ2-1; D assignment may be TRBD1 or TRBD2 (5 bases each). Germline CDR1 MNHEY, CDR2 SMNVEV (reference sequence). The CDR3 covers 19 residues. Trimming cost V 0 bases and J 5 bases, with 23 bases left between them. CDR3: CASSLSKRSRLRGDNEQFF. CDR3 DNA: TGTGCCAGCAGTTTATCGAAGCGGTCCCGGTTACGAGGGGACAATGAGCAGTTCTTC.

The chain uses TRBV18 and TRBJ1-5; weak D call: TRBD1 (5 bases). V lost 2 bases and J lost 4, with 12 bases in between. From germline, CDR1 is KGHSH and CDR2 LQKENI. The length of the CDR3 is 15 residues. The CDR3 loop is CASSPTAGLNQPQHF. CDR3 in DNA: TGTGCCAGCTCACCAACGGCAGGGCTAAATCAGCCCCAGCATTTT.

The chain joins TRBV15 to TRBJ2-2; tentatively, D is TRBD2 (6 bases). CDR1 is LNHNV, CDR2 YYDKDF, per germline (reference sequence). V was clipped by 4 bases and J by 5 bases, with 17 bases between them. This CDR3 has 16 amino acids. The CDR3 spells CATSTSIGRETGELFF. CDR3 nucleotides: TGTGCCACCAGCACCAGTATCGGCCGGGAGACCGGGGAGCTGTTTTTT.

This clone was seen a handful of times. The V call is TRBV7-9, the J call TRBJ2-3; 8 bases align to TRBD2. In germline, CDR1 is SEHNR, CDR2 FQNEAQ (reference sequence). The CDR3 is 15 residues long. V was clipped by 5 bases and J by 2 bases; unmatched bases: 6. This CDR3 is CASSLGGGNTDTQYF. The CDR3 DNA sequence: TGTGCCAGCAGCCTCGGGGGGGGAAACACAGATACGCAGTATTTT.

The rearrangement links TRBV7-9 to TRBJ1-4; D perhaps matches TRBD1 (6 bases). V lost 0 bases, J lost 0 bases, and 11 bases lay in between. Germline lookup yields CDR1 SEHNR and CDR2 FQNEAQ (reference sequence). The length of the CDR3 is 17 residues. DNA of the CDR3: TGTGCCAGCAGCTTAGCCACCGGACAGCCAACTAATGAAAAACTGTTTTTT. Translated, it gives CASSLATGQPTNEKLFF. Based on the CDR3 plus reference TRBV7-9 and TRBJ1-4, the full variable domain is DTGVSQNPRHKITKRGQNVTFRCDPISEHNRLYWYRQTLGQGPEFLTYFQNEAQLEKSRLLSDRFSAERPKGSFSTLEIQRTEQGDSAMYLCASSLATGQPTNEKLFFGSGTQLSVL.